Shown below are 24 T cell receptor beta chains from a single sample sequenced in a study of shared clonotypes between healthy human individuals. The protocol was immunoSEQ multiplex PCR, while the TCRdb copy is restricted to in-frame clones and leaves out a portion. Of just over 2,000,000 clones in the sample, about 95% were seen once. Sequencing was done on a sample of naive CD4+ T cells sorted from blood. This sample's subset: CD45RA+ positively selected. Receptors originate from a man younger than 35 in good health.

This CDR3 reads CAISEGRQGRYEQYF. CDR3 in DNA: TGTGCCATCAGTGAGGGGAGGCAGGGAAGATACGAGCAGTACTTC. This chain connects TRBV10-3 to TRBJ2-7; TRBD2 is a possible D gene (6 bases). This CDR3 has 15 residues. The germline V gene encodes CDR1 ENHRY and CDR2 SYGVKD. Trimming stripped 2 bases from V and 4 bases from J, with 15 bases between.

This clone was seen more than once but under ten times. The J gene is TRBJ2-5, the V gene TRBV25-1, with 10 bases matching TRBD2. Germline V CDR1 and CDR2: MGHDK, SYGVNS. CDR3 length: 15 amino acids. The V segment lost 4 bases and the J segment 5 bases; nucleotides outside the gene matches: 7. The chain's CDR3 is CASSGASGGTETQYF. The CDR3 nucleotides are TGTGCCAGCAGTGGGGCTAGCGGGGGTACGGAGACCCAGTACTTC.

The CDR3 sequence: CASSGGRGLTGELFF. CDR3 DNA: TGTGCCAGCAGTGGGGGCAGGGGTCTAACCGGGGAGCTGTTTTTT. J is TRBJ2-2 and V is TRBV6-1, with D maybe TRBD1 (6 bases). The ends were cut back, 4 bases at V and 5 bases at J, with 14 bases in the middle. The V gene's germline CDR1 is MNHNS and CDR2 SASEGT. This CDR3 is 15 amino acids long.

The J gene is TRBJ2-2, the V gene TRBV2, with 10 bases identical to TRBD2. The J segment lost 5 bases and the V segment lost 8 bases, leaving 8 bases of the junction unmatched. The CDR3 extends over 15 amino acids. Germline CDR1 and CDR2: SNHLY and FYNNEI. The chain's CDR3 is CASDVELAGTGELFF. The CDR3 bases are TGTGCCAGCGATGTGGAACTAGCGGGGACCGGGGAGCTGTTTTTT.

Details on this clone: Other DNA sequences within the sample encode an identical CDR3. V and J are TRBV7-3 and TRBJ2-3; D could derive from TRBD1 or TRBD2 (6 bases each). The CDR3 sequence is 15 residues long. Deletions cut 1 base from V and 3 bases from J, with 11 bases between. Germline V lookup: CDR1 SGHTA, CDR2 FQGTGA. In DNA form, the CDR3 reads TGTGCCAGCAGCTTAAACGGGGGCAGTACAGATACGCAGTATTTT. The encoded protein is CASSLNGGSTDTQYF.

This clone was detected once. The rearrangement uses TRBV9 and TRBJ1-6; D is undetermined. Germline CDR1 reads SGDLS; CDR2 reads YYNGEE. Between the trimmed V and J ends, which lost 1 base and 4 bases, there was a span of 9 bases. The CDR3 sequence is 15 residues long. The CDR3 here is CASSVSAGYNSPLHF. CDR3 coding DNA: TGTGCCAGCAGCGTATCGGCTGGGTATAATTCACCCCTCCACTTT.

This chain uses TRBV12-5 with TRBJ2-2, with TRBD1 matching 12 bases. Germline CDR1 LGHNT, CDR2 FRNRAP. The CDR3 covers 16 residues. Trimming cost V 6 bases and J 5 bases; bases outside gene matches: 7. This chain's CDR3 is CASGITGQGATGELFF. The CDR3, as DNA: TGTGCTAGTGGCATTACGGGACAGGGGGCGACCGGGGAGCTGTTTTTT.

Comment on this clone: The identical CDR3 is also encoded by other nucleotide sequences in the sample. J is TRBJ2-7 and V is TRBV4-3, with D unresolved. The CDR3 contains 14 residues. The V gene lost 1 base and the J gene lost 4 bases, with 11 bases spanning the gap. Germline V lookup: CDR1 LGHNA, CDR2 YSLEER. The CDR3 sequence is CASSQAAASYEQYF. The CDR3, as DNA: TGCGCCAGCAGCCAAGCGGCAGCTTCTTACGAGCAGTACTTC.

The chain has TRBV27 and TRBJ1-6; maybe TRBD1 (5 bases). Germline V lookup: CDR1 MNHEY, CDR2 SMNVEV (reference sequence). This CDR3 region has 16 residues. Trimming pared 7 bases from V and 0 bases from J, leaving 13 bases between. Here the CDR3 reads CASTGHPSSYNSPLHF. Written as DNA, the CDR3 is TGTGCCAGCACCGGACACCCGAGCTCCTATAATTCACCCCTCCACTTT.

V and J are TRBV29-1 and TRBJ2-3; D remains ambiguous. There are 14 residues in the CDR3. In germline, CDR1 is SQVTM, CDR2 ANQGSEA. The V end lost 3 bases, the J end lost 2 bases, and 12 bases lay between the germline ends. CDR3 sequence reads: CSVDSRKSTDTQYF. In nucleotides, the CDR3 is TGCAGCGTTGATAGCCGAAAATCCACAGATACGCAGTATTTT.

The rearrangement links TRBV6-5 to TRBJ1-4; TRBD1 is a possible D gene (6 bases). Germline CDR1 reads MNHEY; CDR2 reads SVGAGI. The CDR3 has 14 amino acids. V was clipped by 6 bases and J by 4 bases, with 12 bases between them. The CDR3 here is CASRPTGVNEKLFF. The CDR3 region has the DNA TGTGCCAGCAGACCGACAGGCGTTAATGAAAAACTGTTTTTT.

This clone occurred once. The DNA of the CDR3 is TGTGCCAGCAGGGGACAGGTCAATGAGCAGTTCTTC. Translated, it gives CASRGQVNEQFF. The genes are TRBV4-2 and TRBJ2-1; 8 bases map to TRBD1. CDR3 length: 12 amino acids. V dropped 6 bases and J dropped 6; count of bases not matched to a gene: 1. Germline V gene lookup returns CDR1 LGHNA and CDR2 YNFKEQ.

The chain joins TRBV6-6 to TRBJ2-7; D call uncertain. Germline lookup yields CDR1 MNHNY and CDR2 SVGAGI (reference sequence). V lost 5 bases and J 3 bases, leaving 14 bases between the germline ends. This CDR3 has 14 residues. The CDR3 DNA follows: TGTGCCAGCAGTCGCGCGTTGGCAAACTACGAGCAGTACTTC. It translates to CASSRALANYEQYF.

The CDR3 here is CASSPGTGAGYGYTF. The CDR3 DNA reads as TGTGCCAGCAGTCCCGGGACAGGGGCGGGCTATGGCTACACCTTC. This chain connects TRBV28 to TRBJ1-2, with 10 positions matching TRBD1. V trimming: 5 bases; J trimming: 4 bases; junction bases outside the gene matches: 7. This CDR3 has 15 amino acids. Germline V gene lookup returns CDR1 MDHEN and CDR2 SYDVKM.

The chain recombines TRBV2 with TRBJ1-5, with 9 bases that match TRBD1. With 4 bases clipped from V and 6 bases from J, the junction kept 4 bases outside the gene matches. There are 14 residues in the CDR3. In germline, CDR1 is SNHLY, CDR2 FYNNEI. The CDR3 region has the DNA TGTGCCAGCAGTGTACAGGGGGCTAGTCAGCCCCAGCATTTT. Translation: CASSVQGASQPQHF.

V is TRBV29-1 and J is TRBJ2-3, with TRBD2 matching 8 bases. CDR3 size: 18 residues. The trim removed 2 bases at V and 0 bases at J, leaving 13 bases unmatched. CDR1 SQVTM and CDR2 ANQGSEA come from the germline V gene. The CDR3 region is CSVEYGGGQRLSTDTQYF. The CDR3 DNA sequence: TGCAGCGTTGAATACGGCGGGGGGCAAAGACTTAGCACAGATACGCAGTATTTT.

The CDR3 region has the DNA TGTGCCAGTAGTAGTCGGGACACCTCCTACGAGCAGTACTTC. This gives the protein CASSSRDTSYEQYF. This chain uses TRBV19 with TRBJ2-7, with D perhaps matching TRBD1 (6 bases). The ends were cut back, 4 bases at V and 0 bases at J, with 10 bases in the middle. CDR3 length: 14 residues. Germline loops: CDR1 LNHDA, CDR2 SQIVND (reference sequence).

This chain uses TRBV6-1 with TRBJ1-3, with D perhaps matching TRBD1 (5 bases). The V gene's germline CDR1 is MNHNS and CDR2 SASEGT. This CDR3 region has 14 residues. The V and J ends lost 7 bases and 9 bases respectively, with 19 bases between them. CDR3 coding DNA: TGTGCCAGCACCCCCCGGGGCACAAGGTCCACCATATATTTT. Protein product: CASTPRGTRSTIYF.

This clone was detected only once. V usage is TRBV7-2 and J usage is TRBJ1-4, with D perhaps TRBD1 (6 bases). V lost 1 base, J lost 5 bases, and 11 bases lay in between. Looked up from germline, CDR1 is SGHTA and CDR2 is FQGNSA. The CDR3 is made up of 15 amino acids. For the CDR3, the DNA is TGTGCCAGCAGCTTAGGGGTGCAGGGGAATGAAAAACTGTTTTTT. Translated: CASSLGVQGNEKLFF.

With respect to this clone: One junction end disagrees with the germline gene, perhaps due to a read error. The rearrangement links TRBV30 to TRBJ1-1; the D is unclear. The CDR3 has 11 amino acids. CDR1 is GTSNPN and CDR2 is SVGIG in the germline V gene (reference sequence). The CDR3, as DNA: TGTGCCTCGAGTGGAGGCACTGAAGCTTTCTTT. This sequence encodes CASSGGTEAFF.

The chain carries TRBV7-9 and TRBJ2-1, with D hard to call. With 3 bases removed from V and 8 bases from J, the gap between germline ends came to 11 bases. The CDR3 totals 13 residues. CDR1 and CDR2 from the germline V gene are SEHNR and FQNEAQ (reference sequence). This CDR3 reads CASSFDFRHEQFF. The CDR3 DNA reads TGTGCCAGCAGCTTCGACTTTCGCCATGAGCAGTTCTTC.

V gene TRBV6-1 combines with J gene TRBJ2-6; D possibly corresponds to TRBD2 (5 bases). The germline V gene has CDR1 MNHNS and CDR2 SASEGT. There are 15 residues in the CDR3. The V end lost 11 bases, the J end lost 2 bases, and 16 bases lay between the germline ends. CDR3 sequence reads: CAAGKESAGANVLTF. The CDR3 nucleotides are TGTGCCGCGGGCAAGGAATCGGCTGGGGCCAACGTCCTGACTTTC.

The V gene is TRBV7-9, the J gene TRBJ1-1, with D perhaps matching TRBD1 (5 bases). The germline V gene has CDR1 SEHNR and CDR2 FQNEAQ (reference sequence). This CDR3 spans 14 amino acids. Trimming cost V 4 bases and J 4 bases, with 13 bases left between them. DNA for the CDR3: TGTGCCAGCAGCTCCCAAAGGGGAGCCACTGAAGCTTTCTTT. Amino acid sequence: CASSSQRGATEAFF.

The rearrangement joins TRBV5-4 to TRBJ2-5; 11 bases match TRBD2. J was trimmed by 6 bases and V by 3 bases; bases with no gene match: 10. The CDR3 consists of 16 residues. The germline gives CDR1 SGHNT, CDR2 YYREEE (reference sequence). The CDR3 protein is CASSSLAGGPEKTQYF. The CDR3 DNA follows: TGTGCCAGCAGCTCCTTAGCGGGAGGGCCGGAGAAGACCCAGTACTTC. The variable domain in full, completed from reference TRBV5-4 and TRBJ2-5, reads ETGVTQSPTHLIKTRGQQVTLRCSSQSGHNTVSWYQQALGQGPQFIFQYYREEENGRGNFPPRFSGLQFPNYSSELNVNALELDDSALYLCASSSLAGGPEKTQYFGPGTRLLVL.